This TCR beta chain emerged from a study of regulatory T cells in long-lasting Graves disease. Study observations and caveats: Reduced TCR diversity was observed in persistent Graves' patients versus newly diagnosed patients.

Arm-PCR with iRepertoire HTBI primers amplified the CDR3 regions for these TCR beta libraries. TCRdb independently ran MiXCR on the multiplex PCR reads; one entry per CDR3 protein. The sample records some 600,000 distinct CDR3 sequences, about 16% being singletons. Details on this clonotype: Antigen: not known.

The germline V and J ends were trimmed by 0 bases and 8 bases, with 9 bases remaining between them. Per the germline V gene, CDR1 is SGHRS and CDR2 is YFSETQ. CDR3 length: 13 residues. Time point meaning: newly diagnosed GD, antithyroid drugs for less than 3 months. PBMC RNA served as the TCR library source. Tubes containing EDTA received about 9.4 milliliters of drawn peripheral blood. These same data were also listed under a study on T cells in Graves' hyperthyroidism and ophthalmopathy. In that study: Each diagnosis drew on symptoms, thyroxine, TRAb, thyroid ultrasound and orbital computed tomography findings. Carried out on the TCR CDR3, a first-round RT-PCR used the HTBI primer set.

The chain is built from TRBV5-1 and TRBJ2-1, with D tentatively TRBD2 (6 bases). The starting material was peripheral blood mononuclear cells (PBMCs), obtained at new diagnosis, from a patient treated with antithyroid drugs. This TCR came from a man aged 18 to 30 with Graves disease. The CDR3, as DNA: TGCGCCAGCAGCTTGGTGGGAGGCGATGAGCAGTTCTTC. It translates to CASSLVGGDEQFF.